The clone carrying this TCR beta chain showed up just a few times. Its antigen remains unknown. The sample is drawn from a study of T cell repertoires in cytomegalovirus infection. For the study at large: Used in the study were CMV epitopes, some recently identified and HLA-C-restricted, others well-studied and HLA-B-restricted. CMV infection and matching HLA type were both indicated by public TCR beta signatures.

Study outcomes and limitations: Adding up the frequency of public TCR beta families identified people who carried CMV plus the relevant HLA. In two of eight donors, the top clonotype was HLA-C-restricted CMV-specific.

One entry per CDR3 protein results from TCRdb running MiXCR on the reads. This repertoire shows 110,000 or so distinct CDR3 sequences, roughly 30% found once; its top ten account for roughly 81%. Source: CD8+ T cells from cultured PBMCs, taken from culture after CMV antigen stimulation. The source of this sequence is a human donor in good health (CMV status not recorded). Some clones in this sample may be carry-over from other donors' samples.

In DNA, the CDR3 is TGCGCCAGCGGTGGGTCGGGGGGGCCCGTAGATACGCAGTATTTT. It codes for CASGGSGGPVDTQYF. This chain links TRBV10-2 with TRBJ2-3; 8 bases line up with TRBD2. CDR1 is WSHSY and CDR2 is SAAADI in the germline V gene. The CDR3 covers 15 residues. J gave up 5 bases and V 8 bases, and 12 bases lay outside the gene matches.